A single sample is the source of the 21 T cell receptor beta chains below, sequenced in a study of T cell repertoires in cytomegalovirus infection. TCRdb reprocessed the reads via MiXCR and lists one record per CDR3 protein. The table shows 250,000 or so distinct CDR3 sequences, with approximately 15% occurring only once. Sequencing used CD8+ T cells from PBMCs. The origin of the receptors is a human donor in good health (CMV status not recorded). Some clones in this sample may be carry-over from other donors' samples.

Here the CDR3 DNA reads TGTGCCAGCAGTTACTCGGAGGGCATCGGGTACGAGCAGTACTTC. Translating gives CASSYSEGIGYEQYF. J is TRBJ2-7 and V is TRBV6-6; weak D call: TRBD2 (6 bases). Trimming shortened V by 0 bases and J by 4 bases, and 13 bases separated the two germline ends. The V gene's germline CDR1 is MNHNY and CDR2 SVGAGI (reference sequence). This CDR3 has 15 residues.

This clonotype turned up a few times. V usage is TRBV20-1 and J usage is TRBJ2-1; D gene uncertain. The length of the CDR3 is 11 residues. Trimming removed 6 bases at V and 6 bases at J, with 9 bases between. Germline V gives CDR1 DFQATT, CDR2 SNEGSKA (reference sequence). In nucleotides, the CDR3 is TGCAGTGCCCCCTACTTCAATGAGCAGTTCTTC. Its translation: CSAPYFNEQFF.

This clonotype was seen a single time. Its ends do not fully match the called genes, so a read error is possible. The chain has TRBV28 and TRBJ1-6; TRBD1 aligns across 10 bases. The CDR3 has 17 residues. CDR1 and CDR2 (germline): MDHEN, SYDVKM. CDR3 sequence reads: CACSLLAGTGENSPLHF. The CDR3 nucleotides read TGTGCCTGCAGTTTACTGGCCGGGACAGGGGAGAATTCGCCCCTCCACTTT.

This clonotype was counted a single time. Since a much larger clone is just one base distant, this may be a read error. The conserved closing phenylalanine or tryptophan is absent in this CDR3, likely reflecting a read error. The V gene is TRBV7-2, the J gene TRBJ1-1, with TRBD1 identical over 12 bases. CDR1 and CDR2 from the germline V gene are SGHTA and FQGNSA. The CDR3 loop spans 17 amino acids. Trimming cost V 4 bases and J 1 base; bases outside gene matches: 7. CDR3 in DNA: TGTGCCAGCAGCTCTACCGGGACAGGGGGCCGGAACACTGAAGCTTTCCTT. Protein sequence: CASSSTGTGGRNTEAFL.

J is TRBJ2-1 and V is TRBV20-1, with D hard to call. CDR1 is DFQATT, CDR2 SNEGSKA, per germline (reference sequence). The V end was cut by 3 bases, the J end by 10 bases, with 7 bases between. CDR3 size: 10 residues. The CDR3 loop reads CSARGLEQFF. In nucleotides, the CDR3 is TGCAGTGCTAGGGGTCTAGAGCAGTTCTTC.

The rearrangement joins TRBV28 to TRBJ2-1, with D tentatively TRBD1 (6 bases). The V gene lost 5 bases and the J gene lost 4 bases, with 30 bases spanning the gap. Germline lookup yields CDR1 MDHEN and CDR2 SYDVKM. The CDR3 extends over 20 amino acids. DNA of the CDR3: TGTGCCAGCAGTATGGGGGTAGTGGGGGCGAAAGGACCCCGTTACAATGAGCAGTTCTTC. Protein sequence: CASSMGVVGAKGPRYNEQFF.

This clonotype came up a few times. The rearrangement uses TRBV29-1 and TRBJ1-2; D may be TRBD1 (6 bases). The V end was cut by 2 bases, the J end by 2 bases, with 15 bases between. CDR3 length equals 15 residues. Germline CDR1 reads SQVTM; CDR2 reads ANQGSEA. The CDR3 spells CSVETYRDGNYGYTF. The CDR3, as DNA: TGCAGCGTTGAAACGTACAGGGACGGGAACTATGGCTACACCTTC.

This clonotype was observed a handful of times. The CDR3 DNA is TGTGCCAGCAGTTCTCTTGCGGGGGTCGTTTCACCCCTCCACTTT. This sequence encodes CASSSLAGVVSPLHF. The rearrangement links TRBV28 to TRBJ1-6; D is perhaps TRBD1 (5 bases). CDR3 length: 15 residues. V was trimmed by 4 bases and J by 9 bases, leaving 16 bases between them. The germline V gene encodes CDR1 MDHEN and CDR2 SYDVKM.

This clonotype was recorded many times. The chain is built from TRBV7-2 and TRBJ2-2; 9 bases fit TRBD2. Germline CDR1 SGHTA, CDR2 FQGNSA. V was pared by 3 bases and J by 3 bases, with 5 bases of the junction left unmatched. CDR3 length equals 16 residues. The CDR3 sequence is CASSFASGVYTGELFF. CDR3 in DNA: TGTGCCAGCAGCTTCGCTAGCGGGGTTTACACCGGGGAGCTGTTTTTT.

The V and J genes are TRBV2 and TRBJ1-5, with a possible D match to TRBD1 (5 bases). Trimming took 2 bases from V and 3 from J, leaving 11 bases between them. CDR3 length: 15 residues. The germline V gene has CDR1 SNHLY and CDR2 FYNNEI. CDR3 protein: CASSEPDRHNQPQHF. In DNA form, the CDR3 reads TGTGCCAGCAGTGAACCCGACAGACACAATCAGCCCCAGCATTTT. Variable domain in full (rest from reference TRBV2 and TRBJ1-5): EPEVTQTPSHQVTQMGQEVILRCVPISNHLYFYWYRQILGQKVEFLVSFYNNEISEKSEIFDDQFSVERPDGSNFTLKIRSTKLEDSAMYFCASSEPDRHNQPQHFGDGTRLSIL.

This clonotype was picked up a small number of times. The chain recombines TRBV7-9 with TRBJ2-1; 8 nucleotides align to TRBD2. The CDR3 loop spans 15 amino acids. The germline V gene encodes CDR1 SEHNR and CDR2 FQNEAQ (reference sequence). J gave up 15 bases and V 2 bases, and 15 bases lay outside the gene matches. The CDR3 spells CASSLPGLESPVPFF. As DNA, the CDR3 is TGTGCCAGCAGCTTACCGGGACTAGAAAGCCCAGTCCCGTTCTTC.

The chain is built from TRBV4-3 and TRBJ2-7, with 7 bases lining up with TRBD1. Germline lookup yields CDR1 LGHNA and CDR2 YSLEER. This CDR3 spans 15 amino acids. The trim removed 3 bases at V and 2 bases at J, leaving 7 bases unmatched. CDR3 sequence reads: CASSQLQGSPYEQYF. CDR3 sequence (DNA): TGCGCCAGCAGCCAGCTACAGGGGAGTCCCTACGAGCAGTACTTC.

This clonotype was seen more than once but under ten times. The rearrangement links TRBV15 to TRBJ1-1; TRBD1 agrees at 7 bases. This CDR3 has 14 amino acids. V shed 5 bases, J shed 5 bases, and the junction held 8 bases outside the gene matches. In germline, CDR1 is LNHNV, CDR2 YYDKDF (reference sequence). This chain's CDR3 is CATSATGEITEAFF. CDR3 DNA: TGTGCCACCAGCGCAACAGGGGAGATAACTGAAGCTTTCTTT.

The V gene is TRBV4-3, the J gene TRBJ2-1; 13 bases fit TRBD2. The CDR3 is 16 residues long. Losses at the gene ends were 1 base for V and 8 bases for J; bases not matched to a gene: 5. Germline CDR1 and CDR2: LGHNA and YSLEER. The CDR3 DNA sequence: TGCGCCAGCAGCCAAGGAACTAGCGGGGGGGGGTATGAGCAGTTCTTC. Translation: CASSQGTSGGGYEQFF.

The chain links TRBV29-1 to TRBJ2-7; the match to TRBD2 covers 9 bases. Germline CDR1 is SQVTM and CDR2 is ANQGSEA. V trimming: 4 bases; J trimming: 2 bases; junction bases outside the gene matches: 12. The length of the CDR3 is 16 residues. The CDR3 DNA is TGCAGCGTTGTAGGGCTAGCGGGGCGTACCCCCTACGAGCAGTACTTC. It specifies CSVVGLAGRTPYEQYF.

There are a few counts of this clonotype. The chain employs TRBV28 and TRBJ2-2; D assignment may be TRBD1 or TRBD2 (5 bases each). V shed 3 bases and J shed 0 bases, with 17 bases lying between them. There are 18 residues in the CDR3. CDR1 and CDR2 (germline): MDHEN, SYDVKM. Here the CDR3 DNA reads TGTGCCAGCAGTTTGGGGCCGGGGCAGATGGCGAACACCGGGGAGCTGTTTTTT. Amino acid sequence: CASSLGPGQMANTGELFF.

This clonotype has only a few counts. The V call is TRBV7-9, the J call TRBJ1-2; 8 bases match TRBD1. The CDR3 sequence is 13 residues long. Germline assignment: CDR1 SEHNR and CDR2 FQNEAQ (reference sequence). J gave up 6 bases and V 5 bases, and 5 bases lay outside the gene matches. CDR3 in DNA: TGTGCCAGCAGCCTAATGACAGGGGATGGCTACACCTTC. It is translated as CASSLMTGDGYTF.

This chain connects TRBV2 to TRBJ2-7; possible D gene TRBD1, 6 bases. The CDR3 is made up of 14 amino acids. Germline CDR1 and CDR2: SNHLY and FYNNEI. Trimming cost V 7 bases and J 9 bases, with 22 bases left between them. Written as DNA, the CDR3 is TGTGCCAGCAAAGAACAGGGTCGTTCATCTGGGCAGTACTTC. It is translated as CASKEQGRSSGQYF.

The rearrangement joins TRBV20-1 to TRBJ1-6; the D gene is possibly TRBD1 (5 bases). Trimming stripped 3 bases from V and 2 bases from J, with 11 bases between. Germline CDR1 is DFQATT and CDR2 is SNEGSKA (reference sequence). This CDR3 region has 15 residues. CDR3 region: CSASLGVTYNSPLHF. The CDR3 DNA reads TGCAGTGCTAGCTTAGGGGTCACCTATAATTCACCCCTCCACTTT.

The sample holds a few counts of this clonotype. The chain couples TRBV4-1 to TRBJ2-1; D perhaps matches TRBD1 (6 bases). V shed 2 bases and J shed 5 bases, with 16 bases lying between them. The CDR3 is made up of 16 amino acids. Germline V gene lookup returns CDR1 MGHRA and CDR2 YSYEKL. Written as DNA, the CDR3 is TGCGCCAGCAGCCAAACCCCCCAGGGGACCAACAATGAGCAGTTCTTC. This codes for CASSQTPQGTNNEQFF.

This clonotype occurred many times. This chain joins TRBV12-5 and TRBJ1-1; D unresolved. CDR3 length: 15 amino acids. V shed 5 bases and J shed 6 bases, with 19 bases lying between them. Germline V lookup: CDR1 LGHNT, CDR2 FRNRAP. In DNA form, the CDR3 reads TGTGCTAGTGGTCCTGGCTACGGCAAACTCTCTGAAGCTTTCTTT. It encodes CASGPGYGKLSEAFF.